This entry lists 23 T cell receptor beta chains sequenced from one sample in a study of blood T cell repertoires in COVID-19. The protocol was immunoSEQ multiplex PCR, while the TCRdb copy is restricted to in-frame clones and leaves out a portion. This sample has 270,000 or so clones, with around 82% found just once. The sequenced material came from PBMCs or T cells enriched from blood (not recorded which). These TCRs come from a man aged 50 to 60 who had recovered from COVID-19.

Written as DNA, the CDR3 is TGTGCCAGCAGCCAAGGACAGGGGGCGACAGATACGCAGTATTTT. This sequence encodes CASSQGQGATDTQYF. The V call is TRBV3-1 (or the pseudogene TRBV3-2), the J call TRBJ2-3, with TRBD1 matching 10 bases. Per germline, CDR1 LGHDT and CDR2 YNNKEL (reference sequence). J was trimmed by 3 bases and V by 1 base; bases with no gene match: 1. The CDR3 spans 15 residues.

This clone was observed a single time. J is TRBJ1-5 and V is TRBV1; TRBD1 is the table's D call, not checked against the DNA. TRBV1 is listed as a pseudogene. The CDR3 is made up of 14 amino acids. CDR3 coding DNA: TGCACCAGCAGCCAAGTGACAGGGGGTCAGCCCCAGCATTTT. This codes for CTSSQVTGGQPQHF.

This chain joins TRBV28 and TRBJ2-7; 13 nucleotides agree with TRBD2. This CDR3 spans 16 amino acids. With 7 bases clipped from V and 7 bases from J, the junction kept 13 bases outside the gene matches. Germline-derived CDR1 and CDR2 are MDHEN and SYDVKM. In nucleotides, the CDR3 is TGTGCCAGCAAGCGGGAAGGACTAGCGGGGGTGGGGGAGCAGTACTTC. As protein: CASKREGLAGVGEQYF.

The rearrangement links TRBV15 to TRBJ1-5, with D unresolved. V was cut by 0 bases and J by 7 bases, with 10 bases left in between. The CDR3 length is 14 residues. Germline assignment: CDR1 LNHNV and CDR2 YYDKDF (reference sequence). The CDR3 nucleotides read TGTGCCACCAGCAGAGATAAGGGAGGCCAGCCCCAGCATTTT. It encodes CATSRDKGGQPQHF.

The chain uses TRBV14 and TRBJ2-2, with TRBD2 matching 10 bases. Germline CDR1 and CDR2: SGHDN and FVKESK. The CDR3 is made up of 15 amino acids. The trim removed 4 bases at V and 4 bases at J, leaving 3 bases unmatched. The CDR3: CASSPSGSGTGELFF. The DNA for the CDR3 is TGTGCCAGCAGCCCTAGCGGGAGCGGCACCGGGGAGCTGTTTTTT. The full variable domain, its missing parts supplied by reference TRBV14 and TRBJ2-2, is EAGVTQFPSHSVIEKGQTVTLRCDPISGHDNLYWYRRVMGKEIKFLLHFVKESKQDESGMPNNRFLAERTGGTYSTLKVQPAELEDSGVYFCASSPSGSGTGELFFGEGSRLTVL.

This chain uses TRBV18 with TRBJ2-5, with D hard to call. Germline V gives CDR1 KGHSH, CDR2 LQKENI. V lost 2 bases and J lost 5, with 12 bases in between. This CDR3 is 14 amino acids long. The CDR3 spells CASSPGSNGETQYF. CDR3 sequence (DNA): TGTGCCAGCTCACCAGGTTCAAACGGGGAGACCCAGTACTTC.

The rearrangement joins TRBV7-3 to TRBJ2-7, with D perhaps TRBD2 (5 bases). CDR1 SGHTA and CDR2 FQGTGA come from the germline V gene. Deletions cut 0 bases from V and 0 bases from J, with 15 bases between. CDR3 length: 17 residues. CDR3 sequence (DNA): TGTGCCAGCAGCTTAACCCGGGGTGTAGTTAGCTCCTACGAGCAGTACTTC. Its translation is CASSLTRGVVSSYEQYF.

J is TRBJ1-1 and V is TRBV7-3, with D maybe TRBD1 (5 bases). The CDR3 is 15 amino acids. Trimming removed 2 bases at V and 3 bases at J, with 13 bases between. CDR1 is SGHTA, CDR2 FQGTGA, per germline. The CDR3 spells CASSLRGAGDTEAFF. CDR3 nucleotide sequence: TGTGCCAGCAGCTTACGAGGGGCGGGGGACACTGAAGCTTTCTTT.

The chain combines TRBV3-1 (or the pseudogene TRBV3-2) with TRBJ1-4; D possibly corresponds to TRBD1 (6 bases). Trimming left V 7 bases short and J 8 bases short, with 23 bases between. The germline V gene encodes CDR1 LGHDT and CDR2 YNNKEL (reference sequence). The CDR3 spans 16 residues. The chain's CDR3 is CASTRSLGTSREKLFF. The CDR3 region has the DNA TGTGCCAGCACCCGTTCCCTTGGGACATCCCGCGAAAAACTGTTTTTT.

J is TRBJ1-1 and V is TRBV9, with a possible D match to TRBD1 (5 bases). The CDR3 sequence is 16 residues long. V lost 2 bases, J lost 3 bases, and 17 bases lay in between. Germline CDR1 SGDLS, CDR2 YYNGEE. The CDR3 is CASSVSRGREDTEAFF. The CDR3, as DNA: TGTGCCAGCAGCGTCAGCCGGGGGAGGGAGGACACTGAAGCTTTCTTT.

The chain has TRBV5-5 and TRBJ2-2, with D possibly matching TRBD2 (7 bases). The CDR3 loop spans 15 amino acids. With 2 bases removed from V and 5 bases from J, the gap between germline ends came to 13 bases. Germline lookup yields CDR1 SGHKS and CDR2 YYEKEE (reference sequence). The CDR3 region has the DNA TGTGCCAGCAGCTTCGGGGGGCATTCGACCGGGGAGCTGTTTTTT. It is translated as CASSFGGHSTGELFF.

The J gene is TRBJ2-2, the V gene TRBV7-8; 10 nucleotides align to TRBD2. CDR1 is SGHVS, CDR2 FQNEAQ, per germline. The trim removed 5 bases at V and 5 bases at J, leaving 5 bases unmatched. The CDR3 has 15 amino acids. The CDR3 region has the DNA TGTGCCAGCAGCAAAATAGCGGGAGGAACCGGGGAGCTGTTTTTT. Its translation: CASSKIAGGTGELFF.

This chain connects TRBV11-3 to TRBJ2-7, with a possible D match to TRBD1 (6 bases). Trimming left V 5 bases short and J 0 bases short, with 17 bases between. The CDR3 loop spans 16 amino acids. Germline V gives CDR1 SGHNT, CDR2 YENEEA. In DNA form, the CDR3 reads TGTGCCAGCAGCCAAGCACGGGTGGACAGCTCCTACGAGCAGTACTTC. This sequence encodes CASSQARVDSSYEQYF.

This clone was found once. V is TRBV6-1 and J is TRBJ1-4, with 7 nucleotides matching TRBD1. The V gene's germline CDR1 is MNHNS and CDR2 SASEGT. The J segment lost 3 bases and the V segment lost 3 bases, leaving 4 bases of the junction unmatched. The CDR3 totals 15 residues. In nucleotides, the CDR3 is TGTGCCAGCAGTGACGACAGGGACGCTAATGAAAAACTGTTTTTT. It translates to CASSDDRDANEKLFF.

The rearrangement joins TRBV4-3 to TRBJ2-7; D gene ambiguous. Germline V lookup: CDR1 LGHNA, CDR2 YSLEER. V lost 0 bases to trimming and J lost 2 bases, with 8 bases between them. The CDR3 contains 14 residues. CDR3 loop: CASSQDAAAYEQYF. The CDR3 DNA sequence: TGCGCCAGCAGCCAAGACGCCGCGGCCTACGAGCAGTACTTC.

DNA for the CDR3: TGTGCCAGCAGCCACCGAAACAGGGAGGGGTGGAATAATTCACCCCTCCACTTT. This encodes CASSHRNREGWNNSPLHF. This rearrangement joins TRBV7-9 to TRBJ1-6; TRBD1 might be the D (6 bases). With 5 bases removed from V and 5 bases from J, the gap between germline ends came to 22 bases. The CDR3 loop spans 18 amino acids. Germline V gene sequence: CDR1 SEHNR, CDR2 FQNEAQ (reference sequence).

V gene TRBV3-1 (or the pseudogene TRBV3-2) combines with J gene TRBJ2-7; D is uncertain. The germline V gene has CDR1 LGHDT and CDR2 YNNKEL (reference sequence). The CDR3 is made up of 15 amino acids. Between the trimmed V and J ends, which lost 0 bases and 1 base, there was a span of 10 bases. The CDR3 nucleotides are TGTGCCAGCAGCCAAGAAGTGTGGCAGTCCTACGAGCAGTACTTC. This sequence encodes CASSQEVWQSYEQYF.

The chain carries TRBV6-6 and TRBJ1-1, with TRBD1 identical over 8 bases. Germline V lookup: CDR1 MNHNY, CDR2 SVGAGI (reference sequence). The length of the CDR3 is 13 residues. After removal of 7 bases from V and 6 bases from J, the junction contained 7 bases not matched to a gene. The CDR3, as DNA: TGTGCCAGCACGACAGGGGCTATTGCTGAAGCTTTCTTT. Its protein is CASTTGAIAEAFF.

The CDR3 here is CATSRDLEEAVSPLHF. CDR3 DNA sequence: TGTGCCACCAGCAGAGATCTCGAGGAGGCTGTTTCACCCCTCCACTTT. The V and J genes are TRBV15 and TRBJ1-6; D gene uncertain. The CDR3 consists of 16 residues. Between the trimmed V and J ends, which lost 0 bases and 9 bases, there was a span of 15 bases. Germline values: CDR1 LNHNV, CDR2 YYDKDF (reference sequence).

The chain employs TRBV5-1 and TRBJ1-3, with 11 bases fitting TRBD1. There are 14 residues in the CDR3. The J segment lost 3 bases and the V segment lost 8 bases, leaving 4 bases of the junction unmatched. Germline CDR1 SGHRS, CDR2 YFSETQ. CDR3 nucleotide sequence: TGCGCCAGGGACAGGGGGCCTGGTGGAAACACCATATATTTT. This encodes CARDRGPGGNTIYF.

The rearrangement joins TRBV11-3 to TRBJ2-1; D perhaps matches TRBD2 (5 bases). Looked up from germline, CDR1 is SGHNT and CDR2 is YENEEA. The CDR3 contains 17 residues. Deletions cut 5 bases from V and 2 bases from J, with 19 bases between. The CDR3 DNA follows: TGTGCCAGCAGCCCAAATCGGGGATTGGGCCCCTACAATGAGCAGTTCTTC. Amino acids: CASSPNRGLGPYNEQFF.

The chain joins TRBV20-1 to TRBJ2-7, with TRBD1 matching 8 bases. Germline V gene lookup returns CDR1 DFQATT and CDR2 SNEGSKA (reference sequence). The length of the CDR3 is 15 residues. With 3 bases clipped from V and 5 bases from J, the junction kept 12 bases outside the gene matches. The CDR3 DNA reads TGCAGTGCTAGTGGGGCTGTTGACAGGGGCAACGAGCAGTACTTC. Its translation is CSASGAVDRGNEQYF.

The chain carries TRBV6-5 and TRBJ2-1, with 8 bases fitting TRBD2. The J segment lost 4 bases and the V segment lost 6 bases, leaving 5 bases of the junction unmatched. The germline V gene has CDR1 MNHEY and CDR2 SVGAGI. The CDR3 totals 14 residues. This CDR3 reads CASRGRGGYNEQFF. CDR3 in DNA: TGTGCCAGCAGAGGTCGGGGGGGATACAATGAGCAGTTCTTC.